This T cell receptor beta chain originates from a study of blood T cells in healthy people across ages. Study-wide context: Template switching caught about one barcoded beta molecule for each two T cells.

Germline CDR1 and CDR2: DFQATT and SNEGSKA (reference sequence). Trimming shortened V by 6 bases and J by 2 bases, and 9 bases separated the two germline ends. There are 12 residues in the CDR3. In this sample, this clonotype turned up a few times. A second 7 to 11 cycle PCR used barcoded and J-beta primers. TCRdb analysed the 5' RACE reads with MiXCR anew, one entry per CDR3 protein. The sample lists more than 800,000 distinct CDR3 sequences, 40% to 50% seen once, with under 20% in the top ten. The rearrangement joins TRBV20-1 to TRBJ2-3; no reliable D call. The origin of this receptor is a woman aged 55 to 70 in good health. The sequenced material came from blood. CDR3 protein: CSAPSPTDTQYF. The CDR3 bases are TGCAGTGCCCCTTCCCCCACAGATACGCAGTATTTT.